Listed below are T cell receptor beta chains from one sample, sequenced in a study of T cells after yellow fever vaccination. TCRdb re-called the 5' RACE reads through MiXCR, storing one row per CDR3 protein. The data hold around 350,000 distinct CDR3 sequences, with roughly 6.2% observed a single time. The sequencing here drew on PBMCs, taken 5 days after the yellow fever booster vaccination. The receptor set was obtained from a man aged 25-40 years who received the YFV17D yellow fever vaccine. The CDR3 runs from the conserved cysteine through the conserved F or W. D genes are given only for firm matches. The size entry is marked missing in some rows and otherwise reads once, few, many or a size class.

CDR3,DNA,length,V,size,D,J
CASMLLLNYGYTF,TGCGCCAGCATGCTTCTCCTGAACTATGGCTACACCTTC,13,TRBV5-1,few,-,TRBJ1-2
CSAIGQGGGEQFF,TGCAGTGCAATCGGACAGGGGGGAGGTGAGCAGTTCTTC,13,TRBV20-1,-,TRBD1,TRBJ2-1
CASSYSNLATRGDTQYF,TGTGCCAGCAGTTACTCCAATCTAGCGACCCGCGGGGATACGCAGTATTTT,17,TRBV6-5,few,-,TRBJ2-3
CASSLSPLVDSTYEQYF,TGTGCCAGCAGCCTAAGTCCCCTCGTGGACAGCACCTACGAGCAGTACTTC,17,TRBV5-6,few,-,TRBJ2-7
CASSQDADSQETQYF,TGTGCCAGCAGCCAAGATGCGGACTCCCAAGAGACCCAGTACTTC,15,TRBV4-2,-,-,TRBJ2-5
CASSLDSDYGYTF,TGTGCCAGCTCACTGGACAGCGACTATGGCTACACCTTC,13,TRBV18,many,-,TRBJ1-2
CASLEGETQYF,TGTGCCAGTCTAGAGGGAGAGACCCAGTACTTC,11,TRBV19,few,-,TRBJ2-5
CASSYNAGLAGLASTDTQYF,TGTGCCAGCAGTTACAACGCGGGACTAGCGGGGCTTGCTAGCACAGATACGCAGTATTTT,20,TRBV6-2/TRBV6-3,-,TRBD2,TRBJ2-3
CASSPWTSGENTGELFF,TGTGCCAGCAGCCCATGGACTAGCGGAGAGAACACCGGGGAGCTGTTTTTT,17,TRBV14,few,TRBD2,TRBJ2-2
CASNRRGSQETQYF,TGTGCCAGTAACAGGCGGGGGTCACAAGAGACCCAGTACTTC,14,TRBV5-6,few,TRBD2,TRBJ2-5
CASSLVSQGLGPDTQYF,TGCGCCAGCAGCTTGGTATCGCAGGGCTTGGGCCCAGATACGCAGTATTTT,17,TRBV5-1,-,-,TRBJ2-3
CASSRSAPDSYEQYF,TGTGCCAGCAGCCGTTCAGCGCCAGACTCCTACGAGCAGTACTTC,15,TRBV7-2,few,-,TRBJ2-7
CASSHTRDEQFF,TGTGCCAGCAGCCACACGAGGGATGAGCAGTTCTTC,12,TRBV6-2/TRBV6-3,few,-,TRBJ2-1
CASSLSRGNTEAFF,TGTGCCAGCTCACTGTCAAGGGGTAACACTGAAGCTTTCTTT,14,TRBV18,few,-,TRBJ1-1
CASSHQKSAYEQYF,TGTGCCAGCAGCCACCAAAAGTCCGCCTACGAGCAGTACTTC,14,TRBV7-2,few,-,TRBJ2-7
CASSLAGSHNEQFF,TGTGCCAGCAGCTTAGCGGGTAGTCACAATGAGCAGTTCTTC,14,TRBV7-6,many,-,TRBJ2-1
CASSQVRNTEAFF,TGTGCCAGCAGCCAAGTGAGGAACACTGAAGCTTTCTTT,13,TRBV3-1,many,-,TRBJ1-1
CASSRITGGANYGYTF,TGTGCCAGCAGCCGAATTACAGGGGGGGCTAACTATGGCTACACCTTC,16,TRBV7-2,-,TRBD1,TRBJ1-2
CASSLSAPLSYEQYF,TGTGCCAGCAGCCTTAGCGCGCCGCTTTCCTACGAGCAGTACTTC,15,TRBV5-4,-,-,TRBJ2-7
CASSLRPTGSEGTGELFF,TGTGCCAGCAGTTTACGTCCGACGGGTTCTGAAGGAACCGGGGAGCTGTTTTTT,18,TRBV6-5,many,-,TRBJ2-2
CASSSRLSVNTEAFF,TGTGCCAGCAGCAGCAGGCTGTCGGTGAACACTGAAGCTTTCTTT,15,TRBV7-2,-,-,TRBJ1-1
CASDKAGGPSDTQYF,TGTGCCAGCGACAAAGCGGGAGGGCCCTCCGATACGCAGTATTTT,15,TRBV7-2,-,TRBD2,TRBJ2-3
CASSLDASRGGETQYF,TGTGCCAGCAGCTTAGACGCTAGCAGGGGTGGAGAGACCCAGTACTTC,16,TRBV7-2,many,-,TRBJ2-5
CASSLEMAAQETQYF,TGTGCCAGCAGCTTAGAAATGGCAGCGCAAGAGACCCAGTACTTC,15,TRBV7-9,few,-,TRBJ2-5
CATSRDREEEYF,TGTGCCACCAGCAGAGATCGGGAGGAGGAGTATTTT,12,TRBV15,few,TRBD2,TRBJ2-3
CASSFETVILGGYTF,TGTGCCAGCAGCTTTGAGACGGTAATACTTGGTGGCTACACCTTC,15,TRBV5-4,few,-,TRBJ1-2
CASSSGTLVVGPQHF,TGTGCCAGCAGCTCCGGGACACTTGTAGTTGGGCCCCAGCATTTT,15,TRBV7-9,many,-,TRBJ1-5
CASSPQTSGPTDTQYF,TGCGCCAGCAGTCCGCAGACTAGCGGACCCACAGATACGCAGTATTTT,16,TRBV5-1,few,TRBD2,TRBJ2-3
CASTSGVYNEQFF,TGTGCCAGCACCTCGGGGGTCTACAATGAGCAGTTCTTC,13,TRBV5-8,-,-,TRBJ2-1
CASSLQTGGYTGELFF,TGCGCCAGCAGCCTCCAGACAGGGGGTTACACCGGGGAGCTGTTTTTT,16,TRBV4-1,few,TRBD1,TRBJ2-2
CAISNNGLAGVRDEQFF,TGTGCCATCAGTAACAATGGACTAGCGGGAGTTCGTGATGAGCAGTTCTTC,17,TRBV10-3,few,TRBD2,TRBJ2-1
CASSPGGATYEQYF,TGCGCCAGCAGCCCCGGAGGGGCAACCTACGAGCAGTACTTC,14,TRBV4-3,-,-,TRBJ2-7
CASSSLAGGPNTGELFF,TGCGCCAGCAGCTCCCTAGCGGGAGGGCCGAACACCGGGGAGCTGTTTTTT,17,TRBV5-1,many,TRBD2,TRBJ2-2
CASSLEQGSNTGELFF,TGCGCCAGCAGCTTGGAGCAGGGGTCGAACACCGGGGAGCTGTTTTTT,16,TRBV5-1,-,-,TRBJ2-2
CASSLRTRINEQFF,TGTGCCAGCAGCCTTCGGACCAGAATCAATGAGCAGTTCTTC,14,TRBV7-2,-,-,TRBJ2-1
CSGNPPGQGGETQYF,TGCAGCGGTAATCCCCCGGGACAGGGAGGCGAGACCCAGTACTTC,15,TRBV29-1,many,TRBD1,TRBJ2-5
CASSYSADRGEKLFF,TGTGCCAGCAGTTACTCGGCCGACAGGGGTGAAAAACTGTTTTTT,15,TRBV6-5,few,TRBD1,TRBJ1-4
CSARAPPTKSGANVLTF,TGCAGTGCTAGAGCCCCCCCGACCAAATCTGGGGCCAACGTCCTGACTTTC,17,TRBV20-1,few,-,TRBJ2-6
CASSWTPSGSLTYNEQFF,TGCGCCAGCAGCTGGACGCCTAGCGGGAGCCTAACCTACAATGAGCAGTTCTTC,18,TRBV5-1,few,TRBD2,TRBJ2-1
CASSRPTGRYEQYF,TGTGCCAGCAGTCGTCCGACAGGTCGCTACGAGCAGTACTTC,14,TRBV2,-,-,TRBJ2-7
CASERGGEADTQYF,TGTGCCAGCGAGAGGGGGGGAGAAGCCGATACGCAGTATTTT,14,TRBV6-1,few,-,TRBJ2-3
CASSLAGTSVGGEQFF,TGTGCCAGCAGCTTGGCCGGGACTAGCGTTGGGGGAGAGCAGTTCTTC,16,TRBV5-5,few,TRBD2,TRBJ2-1
CASSYRIRGDTEAFF,TGTGCCAGCAGTTATAGGATTCGGGGGGACACTGAAGCTTTCTTT,15,TRBV6-2/TRBV6-3,-,-,TRBJ1-1
CSVANGETQYF,TGCAGCGTTGCCAATGGGGAGACCCAGTACTTC,11,TRBV29-1,-,-,TRBJ2-5